The next 14 T cell receptor beta chains were all read from a single sample in a study of early stage breast cancer tumors. TCRdb's table, derived via immunoSEQ multiplex PCR, lists solely in-frame clones and lacks some. The sample consists of some 25,000 clones, around 70% of them appearing once. The sample comprised breast tumor tissue. The receptors come from a person aged 55 to 75 with breast cancer.

The chain employs TRBV7-2 and TRBJ1-2, with D hard to call. CDR3 length: 12 amino acids. CDR1 is SGHTA, CDR2 FQGNSA, per germline. Between the trimmed V and J ends, which lost 5 bases and 6 bases, there was a span of 10 bases. The CDR3 bases are TGTGCCAGCAGCAAGGACTACCATGGCTACACCTTC. Protein product: CASSKDYHGYTF.

V and J are TRBV6-6 and TRBJ1-1, with D perhaps TRBD1 (6 bases). Trimming left V 7 bases short and J 1 base short, with 13 bases between. This CDR3 has 14 amino acids. Germline values: CDR1 MNHNY, CDR2 SVGAGI (reference sequence). CDR3 residues: CASIIGTQNTEAFF. The CDR3 nucleotides read TGTGCCAGCATTATCGGGACACAGAACACTGAAGCTTTCTTT.

V gene TRBV21-1 combines with J gene TRBJ1-2; the table's D call, TRBD1, was not checked against the DNA. TRBV21-1 is tagged as a pseudogene. The CDR3 contains 14 residues. For the CDR3, the DNA is TGTGCCAGCAGCAAAGGGACAGCCTGCCGGGGCTACACCTTC. Residues: CASSKGTACRGYTF.

This clone is termed medium-sized. The chain recombines TRBV7-8 with TRBJ2-3; D gene ambiguous. The CDR3 is 15 residues long. V lost 1 base and J 1 base, leaving 9 bases between the germline ends. In germline, CDR1 is SGHVS, CDR2 FQNEAQ. The DNA for the CDR3 is TGTGCCAGCAGCTTAGTCTCAGGCCGCACAGATACGCAGTATTTT. This gives the protein CASSLVSGRTDTQYF. The whole variable domain, remainder taken from reference TRBV7-8 and TRBJ2-3, is GAGVSQSPRYKVAKRGQDVALRCDPISGHVSLFWYQQALGQGPEFLTYFQNEAQLDKSGLPSDRFFAERPEGSVSTLKIQRTQQEDSAVYLCASSLVSGRTDTQYFGPGTRLTVL.

This chain joins TRBV28 and TRBJ2-1, with 11 bases fitting TRBD2. V dropped 6 bases and J dropped 9; count of bases not matched to a gene: 10. Germline V gene data show CDR1 as MDHEN and CDR2 as SYDVKM. CDR3 length: 15 residues. DNA of the CDR3: TGTGCCAGCAGCGCCCTAGCGGGAGGACGTGGTGAGCAGTTCTTC. As protein: CASSALAGGRGEQFF.

This clone has just a few counts. A junction end diverges from the germline sequence, so it may reflect a read error. This rearrangement joins TRBV7-7 to TRBJ2-2; maybe TRBD2 (5 bases). The CDR3 loop spans 15 amino acids. Per the germline V gene, CDR1 is SSHAT and CDR2 is FNYEAQ (reference sequence). The CDR3 loop is CASSPRRSGTGELFF. The CDR3 DNA reads TGTGCTAGCAGCCCGCGGAGGTCTGGCACCGGGGAGCTGTTTTTT.

This clone was observed once. DNA for the CDR3: TGTGCCATCAGTGAGTCCCAGGGCCCAATTTTGGATCAGCCCCAGCATTTT. Its protein product is CAISESQGPILDQPQHF. This sequence joins TRBV10-3 and TRBJ1-5; a possible D gene is TRBD1 (5 bases). This CDR3 spans 17 amino acids. Trimming shortened V by 0 bases and J by 5 bases, and 17 bases separated the two germline ends. CDR1 is ENHRY, CDR2 SYGVKD, per germline.

This chain connects TRBV2 to TRBJ2-7; D possibly corresponds to TRBD2 (6 bases). V was pared by 2 bases and J by 6 bases, with 11 bases between. Germline V gives CDR1 SNHLY, CDR2 FYNNEI. This CDR3 contains 13 residues. The CDR3 sequence is CASSERRTIEQYF. CDR3 nucleotide sequence: TGTGCCAGCAGTGAAAGAAGGACTATCGAGCAGTACTTC.

The rearrangement links TRBV29-1 to TRBJ2-3; D uncertain. Trimming removed 6 bases from V and 0 bases from J, with 19 bases in between. CDR3 size: 16 residues. CDR1 is SQVTM and CDR2 is ANQGSEA in the germline V gene. The CDR3 nucleotides are TGCAGCGTGCCCCCCTCGCGCGAGGCTAGCACAGATACGCAGTATTTT. Amino acids: CSVPPSREASTDTQYF.

This rearrangement joins TRBV7-9 to TRBJ2-3; 8 positions agree with TRBD2. The CDR3 has 14 residues. After removal of 4 bases from V and 6 bases from J, the junction contained 6 bases not matched to a gene. Per germline, CDR1 SEHNR and CDR2 FQNEAQ (reference sequence). The CDR3 spells CASSYGRGLDTQYF. As DNA, the CDR3 is TGTGCCAGCAGCTACGGGAGGGGTTTGGATACGCAGTATTTT.

V usage is TRBV28 and J usage is TRBJ1-1; D not certain. Germline-derived CDR1 and CDR2 are MDHEN and SYDVKM. The CDR3 extends over 12 amino acids. Trimming left V 7 bases short and J 5 bases short, with 11 bases between. CDR3 in DNA: TGTGCCAGCAAACTTTTCGGGACTGAAGCTTTCTTT. This gives the protein CASKLFGTEAFF.

V usage is TRBV27 and J usage is TRBJ1-5, with D tentatively TRBD1 (6 bases). The CDR3 contains 18 residues. Per the germline V gene, CDR1 is MNHEY and CDR2 is SMNVEV (reference sequence). With 0 bases removed from V and 7 bases from J, the gap between germline ends came to 22 bases. The CDR3 is CASSLSSYGRGYNQPQHF. Written as DNA, the CDR3 is TGTGCCAGCAGTTTATCGAGCTATGGCAGGGGTTACAACCAGCCCCAGCATTTT.

The genes are TRBV5-6 and TRBJ2-1, with D tentatively TRBD1 (6 bases). Trimming pared 4 bases from V and 3 bases from J, leaving 14 bases between. CDR1 and CDR2 (germline): SGHDT, YYEEEE. The CDR3 contains 15 residues. Here the CDR3 DNA reads TGTGCCAGCAGCCAGATGGGGACAAACTACAATGAGCAGTTCTTC. Its translation is CASSQMGTNYNEQFF.

In its sample, this clone was seen once. This rearrangement joins TRBV6-5 to TRBJ2-7, with 8 nucleotides matching TRBD1. V lost 4 bases and J lost 9; bases outside the gene matches: 5. CDR1 and CDR2 (germline): MNHEY, SVGAGI. The CDR3 contains 12 residues. CDR3: CASSSDRGVQYF. The CDR3 nucleotides read TGTGCCAGCAGTTCAGACAGGGGCGTGCAGTACTTC.